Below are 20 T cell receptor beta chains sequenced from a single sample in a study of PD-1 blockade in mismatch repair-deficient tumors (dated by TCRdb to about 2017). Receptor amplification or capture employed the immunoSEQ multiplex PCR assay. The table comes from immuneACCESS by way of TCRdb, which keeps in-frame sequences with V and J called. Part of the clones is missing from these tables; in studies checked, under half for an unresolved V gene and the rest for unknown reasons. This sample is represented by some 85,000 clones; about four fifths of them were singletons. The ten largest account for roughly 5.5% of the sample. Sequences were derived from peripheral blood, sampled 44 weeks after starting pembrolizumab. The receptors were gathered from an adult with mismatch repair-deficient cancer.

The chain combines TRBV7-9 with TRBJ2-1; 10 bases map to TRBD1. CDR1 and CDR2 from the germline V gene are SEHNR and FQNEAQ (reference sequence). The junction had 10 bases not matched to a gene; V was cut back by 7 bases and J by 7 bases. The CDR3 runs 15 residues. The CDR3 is CASNAVGQGKNEQFF. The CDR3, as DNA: TGTGCCAGCAATGCGGTGGGACAGGGGAAAAATGAGCAGTTCTTC. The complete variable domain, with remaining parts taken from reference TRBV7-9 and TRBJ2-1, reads DTGVSQNPRHKITKRGQNVTFRCDPISEHNRLYWYRQTLGQGPEFLTYFQNEAQLEKSRLLSDRFSAERPKGSFSTLEIQRTEQGDSAMYLCASNAVGQGKNEQFFGPGTRLTVL.

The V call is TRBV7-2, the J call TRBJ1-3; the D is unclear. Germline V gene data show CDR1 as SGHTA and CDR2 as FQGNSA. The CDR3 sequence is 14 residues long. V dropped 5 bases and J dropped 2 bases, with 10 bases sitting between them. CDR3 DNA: TGTGCCAGCAGCATTACTCCTGCTGGAAACACCATATATTTT. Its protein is CASSITPAGNTIYF.

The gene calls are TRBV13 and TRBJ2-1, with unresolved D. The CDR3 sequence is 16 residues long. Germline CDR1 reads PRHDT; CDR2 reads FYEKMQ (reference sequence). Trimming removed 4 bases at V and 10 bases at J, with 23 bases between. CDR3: CASSWSPPRTLREQFF. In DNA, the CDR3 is TGTGCCAGCAGCTGGTCCCCCCCTAGGACGTTAAGAGAGCAGTTCTTC.

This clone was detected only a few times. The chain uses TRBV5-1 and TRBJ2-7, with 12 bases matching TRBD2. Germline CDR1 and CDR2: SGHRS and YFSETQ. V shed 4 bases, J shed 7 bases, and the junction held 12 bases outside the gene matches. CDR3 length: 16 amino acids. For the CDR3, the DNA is TGCGCCAGCAGCCCGATCCCTAGCGGGAGGGCGGGGGAGCAGTACTTC. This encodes CASSPIPSGRAGEQYF.

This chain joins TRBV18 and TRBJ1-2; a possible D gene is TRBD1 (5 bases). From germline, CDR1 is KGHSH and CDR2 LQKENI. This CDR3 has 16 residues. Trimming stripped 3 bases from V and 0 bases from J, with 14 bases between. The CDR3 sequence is CASSPPKRDPNYGYTF. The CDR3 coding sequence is TGTGCCAGCTCACCTCCCAAAAGGGACCCTAACTATGGCTACACCTTC.

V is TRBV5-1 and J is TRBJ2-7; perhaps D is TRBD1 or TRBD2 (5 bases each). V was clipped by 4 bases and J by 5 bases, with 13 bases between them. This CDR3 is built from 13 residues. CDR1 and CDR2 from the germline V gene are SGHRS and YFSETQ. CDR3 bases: TGCGCCAGCAGCCCCCAGGGAGAGGACGAGCAGTACTTC. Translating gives CASSPQGEDEQYF. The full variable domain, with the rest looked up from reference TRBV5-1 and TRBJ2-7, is KAGVTQTPRYLIKTRGQQVTLSCSPISGHRSVSWYQQTPGQGLQFLFEYFSETQRNKGNFPGRFSGRQFSNSRSEMNVSTLELGDSALYLCASSPQGEDEQYFGPGTRLTVT.

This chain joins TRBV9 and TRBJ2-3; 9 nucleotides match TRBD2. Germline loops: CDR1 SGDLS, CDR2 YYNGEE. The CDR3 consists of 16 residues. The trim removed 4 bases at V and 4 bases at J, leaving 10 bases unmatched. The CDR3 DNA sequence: TGTGCCAGCAGCACCCAGGGGGGACTAGCATCAGATACGCAGTATTTT. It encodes CASSTQGGLASDTQYF.

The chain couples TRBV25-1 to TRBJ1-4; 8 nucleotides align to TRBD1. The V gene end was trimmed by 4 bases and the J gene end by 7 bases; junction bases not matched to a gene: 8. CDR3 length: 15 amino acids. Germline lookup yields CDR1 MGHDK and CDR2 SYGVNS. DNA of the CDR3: TGTGCCAGCAGTGCGACAGGGGCGGGGGGTGAAAAACTGTTTTTT. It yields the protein CASSATGAGGEKLFF.

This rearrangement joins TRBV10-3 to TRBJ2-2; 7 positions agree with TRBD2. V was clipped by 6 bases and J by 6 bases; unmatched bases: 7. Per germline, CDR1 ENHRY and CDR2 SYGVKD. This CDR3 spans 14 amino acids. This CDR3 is CAIRAGVSPGELFF. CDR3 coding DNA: TGTGCCATCAGGGCGGGAGTTAGCCCCGGGGAGCTGTTTTTT.

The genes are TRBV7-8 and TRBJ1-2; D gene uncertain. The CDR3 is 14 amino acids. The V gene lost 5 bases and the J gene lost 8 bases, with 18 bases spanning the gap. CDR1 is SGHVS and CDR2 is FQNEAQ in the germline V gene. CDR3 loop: CASSPRMEVRGYTF. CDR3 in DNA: TGTGCCAGCAGCCCCCGGATGGAGGTTCGAGGCTACACCTTC.

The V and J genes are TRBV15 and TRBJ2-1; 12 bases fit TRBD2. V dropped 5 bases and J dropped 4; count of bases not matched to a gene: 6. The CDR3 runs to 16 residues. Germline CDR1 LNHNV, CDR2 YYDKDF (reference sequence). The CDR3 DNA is TGTGCCACCAGCCCTAGGACTAGCGGGAAATACAATGAGCAGTTCTTC. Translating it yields CATSPRTSGKYNEQFF.

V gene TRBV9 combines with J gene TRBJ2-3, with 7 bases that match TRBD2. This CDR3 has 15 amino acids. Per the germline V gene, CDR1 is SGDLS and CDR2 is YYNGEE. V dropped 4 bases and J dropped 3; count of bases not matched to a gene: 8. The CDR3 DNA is TGTGCCAGCAGCATATTGGGGGAGGGGACAGATACGCAGTATTTT. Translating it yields CASSILGEGTDTQYF.

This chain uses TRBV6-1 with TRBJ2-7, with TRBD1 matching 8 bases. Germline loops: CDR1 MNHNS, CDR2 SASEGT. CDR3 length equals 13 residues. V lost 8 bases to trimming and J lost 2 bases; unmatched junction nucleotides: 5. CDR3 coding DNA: TGTGCCAGCGGGCAGACAGGGGCCTACGAGCAGTACTTC. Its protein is CASGQTGAYEQYF.

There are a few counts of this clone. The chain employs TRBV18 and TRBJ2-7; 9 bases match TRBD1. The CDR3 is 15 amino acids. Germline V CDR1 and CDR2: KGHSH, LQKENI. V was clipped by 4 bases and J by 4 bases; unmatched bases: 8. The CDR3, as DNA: TGTGCCAGCTCACTCGCTAAGACAGGGGGTTACGAGCAGTACTTC. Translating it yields CASSLAKTGGYEQYF.

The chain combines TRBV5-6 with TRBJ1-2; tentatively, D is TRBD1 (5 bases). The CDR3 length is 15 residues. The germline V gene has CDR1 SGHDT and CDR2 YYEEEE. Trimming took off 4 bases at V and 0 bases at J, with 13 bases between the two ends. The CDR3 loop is CASSRLDTANYGYTF. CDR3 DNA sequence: TGTGCCAGCAGCCGATTGGACACTGCTAACTATGGCTACACCTTC.

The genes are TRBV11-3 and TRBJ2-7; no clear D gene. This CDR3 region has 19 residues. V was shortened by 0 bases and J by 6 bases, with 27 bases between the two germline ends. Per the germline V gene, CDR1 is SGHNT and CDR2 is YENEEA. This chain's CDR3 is CASSLDLTRYTARAGEQYF. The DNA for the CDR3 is TGTGCCAGCAGCTTAGATCTAACCAGATATACGGCTAGAGCAGGCGAGCAGTACTTC. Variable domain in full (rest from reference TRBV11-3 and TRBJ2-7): EAGVVQSPRYKIIEKKQPVAFWCNPISGHNTLYWYLQNLGQGPELLIRYENEEAVDDSQLPKDRFSAERLKGVDSTLKIQPAELGDSAVYLCASSLDLTRYTARAGEQYFGPGTRLTVT.

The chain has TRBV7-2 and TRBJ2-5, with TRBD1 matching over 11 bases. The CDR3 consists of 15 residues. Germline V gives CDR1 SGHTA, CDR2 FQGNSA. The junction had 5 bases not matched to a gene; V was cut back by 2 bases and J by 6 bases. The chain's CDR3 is CASSLRTGGYQTQYF. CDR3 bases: TGTGCCAGCAGCTTAAGGACAGGGGGCTATCAGACCCAGTACTTC.

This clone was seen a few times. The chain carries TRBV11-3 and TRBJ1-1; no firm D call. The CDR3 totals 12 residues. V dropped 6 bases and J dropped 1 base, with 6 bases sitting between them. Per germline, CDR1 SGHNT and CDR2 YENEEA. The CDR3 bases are TGTGCCAGCAGGGCAGGGAACACTGAAGCTTTCTTT. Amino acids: CASRAGNTEAFF. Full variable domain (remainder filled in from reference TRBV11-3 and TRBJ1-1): EAGVVQSPRYKIIEKKQPVAFWCNPISGHNTLYWYLQNLGQGPELLIRYENEEAVDDSQLPKDRFSAERLKGVDSTLKIQPAELGDSAVYLCASRAGNTEAFFGQGTRLTVV.

CDR3 nucleotide sequence: TGTGCCAGTAGTATAGGGGTTGGCACTGAAGCTTTCTTT. This codes for CASSIGVGTEAFF. The rearrangement uses TRBV19 and TRBJ1-1; D gene ambiguous. This CDR3 is built from 13 residues. Germline V gives CDR1 LNHDA, CDR2 SQIVND (reference sequence). V shed 1 base and J shed 4 bases, with 7 bases lying between them.

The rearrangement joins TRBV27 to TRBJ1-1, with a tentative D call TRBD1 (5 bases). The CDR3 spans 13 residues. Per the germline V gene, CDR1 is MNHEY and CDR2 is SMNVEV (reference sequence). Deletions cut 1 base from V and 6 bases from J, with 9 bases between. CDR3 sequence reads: CASSLFGGAEAFF. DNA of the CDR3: TGTGCCAGCAGTTTATTCGGGGGGGCTGAAGCTTTCTTT.